This T cell receptor beta chain was recovered during a study of response to subunit inactivated influenza vaccine. Trimming removed 4 bases at V and 8 bases at J, with 16 bases between. Germline values: CDR1 SGHDT, CDR2 YYEEEE. This CDR3 comprises 14 residues. In regard to this clonotype: The antigen is unknown.

TCRdb redid the calling of the RT-PCR reads with MiXCR, one entry per CDR3 protein. Of around 530,000 distinct CDR3 sequences listed, about an eighth are singletons. Study-wide points: Each seasonal influenza vaccination recruits few new T cells, the authors suggested.

The receptor was isolated from a man in his forties or fifties who received an inactivated influenza vaccine. The chain recombines TRBV5-6 with TRBJ1-5; possibly TRBD1 for D (5 bases). Material: PBMCs from blood, obtained on the day of vaccination. CDR3 in amino acids: CASSPGLGVKPQHF. CDR3 coding DNA: TGTGCCAGCAGCCCCGGGCTAGGGGTTAAGCCCCAGCATTTT. Variable domain in full (rest from reference TRBV5-6 and TRBJ1-5): DAGVTQSPTHLIKTRGQQVTLRCSPKSGHDTVSWYQQALGQGPQFIFQYYEEEERQRGNFPDRFSGHQFPNYSSELNVNALLLGDSALYLCASSPGLGVKPQHFGDGTRLSIL.